The rows below give T cell receptor beta chains drawn from one sample of a study of OX40 agonist ivuxolimab in advanced cancers. Sequencing used immunoSEQ multiplex PCR; TCRdb keeps in-frame clones, though not all of them. The top ten clones hold 0.55% to 0.65% of a sample with tens of thousands of clones, 70% to 90% of them seen once. The specimen was CD4+ or CD8+ T cells sorted from blood, collected in a trial of the OX40 agonist ivuxolimab. Receptors originate from an adult with an advanced solid tumor such as melanoma, head and neck, liver or kidney cancer. The CDR3 runs from the conserved cysteine through the conserved F or W. D genes are given only for firm matches. Clone size appears in some rows only: once, few, many, or a class for an expanded clone.

NA,11,TRBV14,TRBJ2-7,NA,CASSHTYEQYF,TGTGCCAGCAGCCACACCTACGAGCAGTACTTC
TRBD1,15,TRBV5-1,TRBJ1-1,NA,CASSGPGTGTPEAFF,TGCGCCAGCAGCGGACCCGGGACAGGGACCCCTGAAGCTTTCTTT
NA,14,TRBV5-1,TRBJ1-5,NA,CASSLALGDQPQHF,TGCGCCAGCAGCTTGGCCCTCGGGGATCAGCCCCAGCATTTT
TRBD2,18,TRBV18,TRBJ2-1,NA,CASSPNPLSAGESDEQFF,TGTGCCAGCTCACCAAATCCCCTCTCAGCGGGAGAGAGTGATGAGCAGTTCTTC
NA,19,TRBV15,TRBJ1-5,NA,CATSRDVGRVTSSNQPQHF,TGTGCCACCAGCAGAGATGTAGGGCGCGTTACTTCAAGCAATCAGCCCCAGCATTTT
NA,16,TRBV27,TRBJ1-6,NA,CASSLFRASYNSPLHF,TGTGCCAGCAGTTTATTTAGGGCCTCCTATAATTCACCCCTCCACTTT
TRBD1,16,TRBV4-1,TRBJ1-2,NA,CASSDRDRGPNYGYTF,TGCGCCAGCAGCGACCGGGACAGGGGGCCGAACTATGGCTACACCTTC
NA,15,TRBV28,TRBJ1-3,once,CASSRRTGSGNTIYF,TGTGCCAGCAGTCGCCGAACAGGTTCTGGAAACACCATATATTTT
NA,12,TRBV5-4,TRBJ1-2,NA,CASSLDLAGYTF,TGTGCCAGCAGCTTGGATTTAGCTGGCTACACCTTC
NA,14,TRBV6-6,TRBJ2-1,NA,CASSYQGSYNEQFF,TGTGCCAGCAGTTACCAGGGCTCCTACAATGAGCAGTTCTTC
NA,14,TRBV6-5,TRBJ2-7,once,CASSYGGSSFEQYF,TGTGCCAGCAGTTACGGGGGGAGTTCGTTCGAGCAGTACTTC
TRBD1,15,TRBV15,TRBJ1-4,NA,CATSRQGTGREKLFF,TGTGCCACCAGCAGACAAGGGACAGGGAGGGAAAAACTGTTTTTT
NA,14,TRBV7-6,TRBJ2-3,NA,CASSGRQTTDTQYF,TGTGCCAGCAGCGGAAGACAGACCACAGATACGCAGTATTTT
TRBD1,15,TRBV19,TRBJ1-1,NA,CASSTGGLMNTEAFF,TGTGCCAGTAGTACAGGGGGCTTGATGAACACTGAAGCTTTCTTT
NA,15,TRBV6-5,TRBJ1-4,NA,CASSPDLSTNEKLFF,TGTGCCAGCAGTCCGGATCTTTCGACTAATGAAAAACTGTTTTTT
NA,14,TRBV28,TRBJ2-7,NA,CASSLLSNTYEQYF,TGTGCCAGCAGTTTACTTTCAAATACCTACGAGCAGTACTTC
NA,13,TRBV28,TRBJ2-2,NA,CASGEPNTGELFF,TGTGCCAGCGGGGAGCCGAACACCGGGGAGCTGTTTTTT
TRBD1,15,TRBV29-1,TRBJ1-6,once,CSVEGGTGTNSPLHF,TGCAGCGTTGAAGGGGGGACAGGGACTAATTCACCCCTCCACTTT
NA,17,TRBV9,TRBJ2-1,few,CASSVGAAGSSYNEQFF,TGTGCCAGCAGCGTAGGGGCGGCGGGTAGCTCCTACAATGAGCAGTTCTTC
TRBD2,16,TRBV4-2,TRBJ2-2,NA,CASSQLAGVYTGELFF,TGTGCCAGCAGCCAACTAGCGGGAGTATACACCGGGGAGCTGTTTTTT
NA,11,TRBV9,TRBJ2-7,medium-sized,CASSLSYEQYF,TGTGCCAGCAGCCTATCCTACGAGCAGTACTTC
NA,14,TRBV15,TRBJ2-5,NA,CATSRVGGYETQYF,TGTGCCACCAGCAGAGTTGGAGGATACGAGACCCAGTACTTC
NA,14,TRBV5-1,TRBJ1-5,NA,CASSSLGGEQPQHF,TGCGCCAGCAGCTCTCTCGGGGGGGAACAGCCCCAGCATTTT
TRBD1,15,TRBV5-6,TRBJ2-1,NA,CASSYLDRGRGEQFF,TGTGCCAGCAGCTACCTAGACAGGGGGAGAGGGGAGCAGTTCTTC
TRBD1,15,TRBV6-5,TRBJ1-5,once,CASRIQGASNQPQHF,TGTGCCAGCAGAATACAGGGGGCTAGCAATCAGCCCCAGCATTTT
NA,12,TRBV7-9,TRBJ1-2,NA,CASSLVEYGYTF,TGTGCCAGCAGCTTAGTGGAGTATGGCTACACCTTC
NA,15,TRBV6-5,TRBJ1-3,NA,CASRSSGHSGNTIYF,TGTGCCAGCAGATCATCAGGGCACTCTGGAAACACCATATATTTT
TRBD1,13,TRBV28,TRBJ1-2,NA,CASRTGAGYGYTF,TGTGCCAGCAGGACAGGGGCGGGCTATGGCTACACCTTC
NA,15,TRBV7-2,TRBJ2-1,NA,CASSSGPQDYNEQFF,TGTGCCAGCAGCTCTGGGCCTCAGGATTACAATGAGCAGTTCTTC
TRBD1,16,TRBV19,TRBJ2-3,NA,CASSMASGQGTDTQYF,TGTGCCAGTAGTATGGCGTCGGGACAGGGCACAGATACGCAGTATTTT
NA,16,TRBV11-2,TRBJ2-3,NA,CASAPRNYQITDTQYF,TGTGCCAGCGCCCCCCGGAACTACCAAATCACAGATACGCAGTATTTT
TRBD1,15,TRBV2,TRBJ2-7,NA,CASSSLTGGKDEQYF,TGTGCCAGCAGCTCGCTTACAGGGGGCAAGGACGAGCAGTACTTC
NA,17,TRBV7-2,TRBJ2-1,NA,CASSLFKQLDSYNEQFF,TGTGCCAGCAGCTTATTCAAGCAGCTCGATTCCTACAATGAGCAGTTCTTC
TRBD2,16,TRBV7-8,TRBJ2-3,once,CASSPLAGGGTDTQYF,TGTGCCAGCAGCCCTTTAGCGGGAGGGGGCACAGATACGCAGTATTTT
TRBD2,16,TRBV27,TRBJ2-7,NA,CASSGKGLAGAHEQYF,TGTGCCAGCAGTGGTAAGGGACTAGCGGGAGCCCACGAGCAGTACTTC
TRBD2,17,TRBV27,TRBJ2-3,NA,CASSPLGGGYSTDTQYF,TGTGCCAGCAGCCCCCTCGGCGGGGGGTATAGCACAGATACGCAGTATTTT
TRBD2,16,TRBV4-1,TRBJ2-1,NA,CASSQDWAGGANKQFF,TGCGCCAGCAGCCAAGATTGGGCGGGAGGAGCCAATAAGCAGTTCTTC
TRBD2,13,TRBV28,TRBJ2-7,NA,CASSSSTSDEQYF,TGTGCCAGCAGCTCTTCAACTAGCGACGAGCAGTACTTC
NA,16,TRBV10-3,TRBJ1-1,NA,CAISAMGRGSNTEAFF,TGTGCCATCAGTGCAATGGGGCGGGGTTCGAACACTGAAGCTTTCTTT
NA,13,TRBV7-9,TRBJ2-2,NA,CASSLRSTGELFF,TGTGCCAGCAGCCTTAGGTCCACCGGGGAGCTGTTTTTT
NA,13,TRBV9,TRBJ2-3,NA,CASSVADQDTQYF,TGTGCCAGCAGCGTAGCGGACCAGGATACGCAGTATTTT
TRBD2,16,TRBV9,TRBJ2-1,NA,CASSVGLAGGLNEQFF,TGTGCCAGCAGCGTAGGCCTAGCGGGTGGGCTTAATGAGCAGTTCTTC
TRBD1,13,TRBV28,TRBJ2-4,NA,CASRQGTKNIQYF,TGTGCCAGCAGACAGGGGACCAAAAACATTCAGTACTTC
TRBD1,14,TRBV5-1,TRBJ2-3,NA,CASTPGQGIDTQYF,TGCGCCAGTACCCCGGGACAGGGGATAGATACGCAGTATTTT
TRBD1,14,TRBV6-1,TRBJ2-7,NA,CASSRQGDSYEQYF,TGTGCCAGCAGCCGACAGGGGGACTCCTACGAGCAGTACTTC
NA,15,TRBV7-3,TRBJ2-6,NA,CASSLGSGIGNVLTF,TGTGCCAGCAGCTTAGGATCGGGGATTGGCAACGTCCTGACTTTC
NA,16,TRBV7-7,TRBJ2-3,NA,CASSLVFSGSTDTQYF,TGTGCTAGCAGCTTAGTTTTTAGCGGCAGCACAGATACGCAGTATTTT
TRBD2,18,TRBV5-8,TRBJ2-1,few,CASSPGSLAGATYNEQFF,TGTGCCAGCAGCCCTGGTAGCCTAGCGGGAGCCACCTACAATGAGCAGTTCTTC
NA,11,TRBV29-1,TRBJ2-7,NA,CSVAQAYEQYF,TGCAGCGTTGCCCAGGCATACGAGCAGTACTTC
TRBD2,16,TRBV4-1,TRBJ2-5,NA,CASSPGWAGVKETQYF,TGCGCCAGCAGCCCCGGATGGGCGGGAGTAAAGGAGACCCAGTACTTC
NA,12,TRBV10-3,TRBJ1-1,NA,CAISEREAEAFF,TGTGCCATCAGTGAACGGGAGGCTGAAGCTTTCTTT
NA,15,TRBV30,TRBJ2-3,NA,CAGVVPTISTDTQYF,TGTGCCGGGGTGGTTCCGACCATTAGCACAGATACGCAGTATTTT
TRBD1,16,TRBV5-1,TRBJ2-2,NA,CASSPLQGVKTGELFF,TGCGCCAGCAGCCCTTTACAGGGGGTGAAGACCGGGGAGCTGTTTTTT
TRBD1,15,TRBV2,TRBJ2-7,NA,CASGSRDRGPYEQYF,TGTGCCAGCGGAAGCCGGGACAGGGGGCCCTACGAGCAGTACTTC
NA,15,TRBV5-1,TRBJ1-1,NA,CASRGDFGGNTEAFF,TGCGCCAGCCGAGGGGATTTCGGTGGGAACACTGAAGCTTTCTTT
NA,15,TRBV2,TRBJ2-5,NA,CASSAPGIGGETQYF,TGTGCCAGCAGTGCACCCGGAATAGGGGGAGAGACCCAGTACTTC
NA,15,TRBV10-3,TRBJ2-1,NA,CAIRMGTTHKNEQFF,TGTGCCATCAGGATGGGGACCACCCATAAGAATGAGCAGTTCTTC